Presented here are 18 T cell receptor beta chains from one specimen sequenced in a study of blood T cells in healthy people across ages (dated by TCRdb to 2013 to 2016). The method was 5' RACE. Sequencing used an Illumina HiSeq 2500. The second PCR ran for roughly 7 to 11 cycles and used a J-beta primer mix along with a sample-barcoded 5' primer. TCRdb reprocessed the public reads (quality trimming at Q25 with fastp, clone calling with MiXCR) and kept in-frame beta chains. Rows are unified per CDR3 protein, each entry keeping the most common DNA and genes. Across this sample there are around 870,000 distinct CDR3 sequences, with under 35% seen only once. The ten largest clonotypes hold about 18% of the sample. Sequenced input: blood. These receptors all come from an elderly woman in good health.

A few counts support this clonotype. The CDR3 loop is CASSYSNRGNSPLHF. The CDR3 DNA reads as TGTGCCAGCAGTTACTCGAACAGGGGAAATTCACCCCTCCACTTT. The chain carries TRBV6-5 and TRBJ1-6; 7 bases are shared with TRBD1. CDR3 length: 15 amino acids. Germline values: CDR1 MNHEY, CDR2 SVGAGI. With 0 bases clipped from V and 7 bases from J, the junction kept 3 bases outside the gene matches.

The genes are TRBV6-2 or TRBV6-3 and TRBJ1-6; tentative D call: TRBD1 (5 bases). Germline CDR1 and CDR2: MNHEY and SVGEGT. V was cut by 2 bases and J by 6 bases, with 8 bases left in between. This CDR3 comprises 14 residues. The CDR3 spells CASSYGAGNSPLHF. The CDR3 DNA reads TGTGCCAGCAGTTACGGGGCAGGTAATTCACCCCTCCACTTT.

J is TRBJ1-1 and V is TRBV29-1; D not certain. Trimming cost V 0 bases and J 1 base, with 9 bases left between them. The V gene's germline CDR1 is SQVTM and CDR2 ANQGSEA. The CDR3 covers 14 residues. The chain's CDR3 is CSVEDGTANTEAFF. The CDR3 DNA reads TGCAGCGTTGAAGATGGCACAGCGAACACTGAAGCTTTCTTT.

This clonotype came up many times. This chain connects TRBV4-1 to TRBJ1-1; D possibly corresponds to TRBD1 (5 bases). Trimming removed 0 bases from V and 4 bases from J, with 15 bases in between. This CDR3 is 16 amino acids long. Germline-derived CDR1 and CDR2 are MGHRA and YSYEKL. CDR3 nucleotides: TGCGCCAGCAGCCAAGATGATTGGGTGAGGGGCACTGAAGCTTTCTTT. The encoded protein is CASSQDDWVRGTEAFF.

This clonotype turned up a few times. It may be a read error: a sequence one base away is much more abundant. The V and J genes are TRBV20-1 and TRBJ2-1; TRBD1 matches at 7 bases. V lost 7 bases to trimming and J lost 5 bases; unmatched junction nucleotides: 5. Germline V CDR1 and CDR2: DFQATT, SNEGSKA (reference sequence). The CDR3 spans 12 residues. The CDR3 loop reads CSGFTGDNEQFF. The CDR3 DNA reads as TGCAGTGGTTTTACAGGGGACAATGAGCAGTTCTTC.

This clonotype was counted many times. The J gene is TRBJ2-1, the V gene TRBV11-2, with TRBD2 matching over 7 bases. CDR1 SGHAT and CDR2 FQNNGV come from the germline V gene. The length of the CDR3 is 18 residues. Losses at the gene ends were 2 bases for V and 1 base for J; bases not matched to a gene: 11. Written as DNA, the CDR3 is TGTGCCAGCAGCTTACCCCGGGGAGGGCGCTGGTCCTACAATGAGCAGTTCTTC. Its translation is CASSLPRGGRWSYNEQFF.

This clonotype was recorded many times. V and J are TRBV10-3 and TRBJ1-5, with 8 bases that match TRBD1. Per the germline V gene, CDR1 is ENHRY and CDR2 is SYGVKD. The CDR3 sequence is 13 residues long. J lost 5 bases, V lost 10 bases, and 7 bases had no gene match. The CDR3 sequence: CATQGARDQPQHF. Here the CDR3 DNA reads TGTGCCACTCAGGGGGCGCGGGATCAGCCCCAGCATTTT.

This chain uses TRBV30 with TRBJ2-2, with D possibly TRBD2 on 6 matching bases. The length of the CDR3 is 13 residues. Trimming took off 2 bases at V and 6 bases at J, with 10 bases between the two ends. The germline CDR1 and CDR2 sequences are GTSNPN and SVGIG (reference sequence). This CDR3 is CAWSWEVAGELFF. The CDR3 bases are TGTGCCTGGAGTTGGGAGGTCGCCGGGGAGCTGTTTTTT.

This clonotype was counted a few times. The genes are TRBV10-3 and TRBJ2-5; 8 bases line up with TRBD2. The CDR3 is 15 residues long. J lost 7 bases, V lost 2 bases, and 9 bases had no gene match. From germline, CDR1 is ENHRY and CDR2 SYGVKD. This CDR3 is CAISESGGPGGTQYF. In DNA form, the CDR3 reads TGTGCCATCAGTGAGAGCGGGGGCCCCGGGGGGACCCAGTACTTC.

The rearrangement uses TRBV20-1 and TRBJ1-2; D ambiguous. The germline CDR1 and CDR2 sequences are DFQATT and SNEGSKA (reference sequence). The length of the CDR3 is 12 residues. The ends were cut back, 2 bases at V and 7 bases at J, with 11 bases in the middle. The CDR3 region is CSARRAVSGYTF. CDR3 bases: TGCAGTGCTAGACGGGCTGTCTCTGGCTACACCTTC.

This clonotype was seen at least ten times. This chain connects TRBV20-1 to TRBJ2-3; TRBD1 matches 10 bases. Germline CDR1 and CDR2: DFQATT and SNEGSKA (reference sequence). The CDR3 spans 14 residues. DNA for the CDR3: TGCGGGGGTTTGGACAGGGGGGGCACAGATACGCAGTATTTT. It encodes CGGLDRGGTDTQYF.

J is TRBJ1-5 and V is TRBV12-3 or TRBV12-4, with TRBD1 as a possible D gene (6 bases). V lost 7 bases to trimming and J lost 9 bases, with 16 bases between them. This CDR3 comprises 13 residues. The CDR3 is CASTRGARVPQHF. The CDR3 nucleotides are TGTGCCAGCACTCGGGGGGCCCGGGTGCCCCAGCATTTT.

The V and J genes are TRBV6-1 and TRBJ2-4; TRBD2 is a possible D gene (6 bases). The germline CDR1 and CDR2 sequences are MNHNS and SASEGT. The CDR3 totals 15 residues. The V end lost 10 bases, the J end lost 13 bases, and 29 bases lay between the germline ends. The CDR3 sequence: CATGLSGAATLGQYF. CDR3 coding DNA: TGTGCCACGGGGCTGTCGGGAGCGGCAACCTTAGGGCAGTACTTC.

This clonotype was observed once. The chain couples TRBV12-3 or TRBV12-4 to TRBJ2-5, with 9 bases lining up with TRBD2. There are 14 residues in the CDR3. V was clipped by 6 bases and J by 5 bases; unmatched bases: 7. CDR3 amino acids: CASSPSGTEETQYF. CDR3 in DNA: TGTGCCAGCAGCCCTAGCGGGACGGAGGAGACCCAGTACTTC.

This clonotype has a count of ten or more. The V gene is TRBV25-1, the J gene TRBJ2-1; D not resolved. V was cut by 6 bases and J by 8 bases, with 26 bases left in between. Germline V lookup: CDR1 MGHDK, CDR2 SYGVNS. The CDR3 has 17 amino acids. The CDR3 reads CASSWCLYSIIGHEQFF. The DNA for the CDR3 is TGTGCCAGCAGCTGGTGTCTCTACTCGATAATCGGCCATGAGCAGTTCTTC.

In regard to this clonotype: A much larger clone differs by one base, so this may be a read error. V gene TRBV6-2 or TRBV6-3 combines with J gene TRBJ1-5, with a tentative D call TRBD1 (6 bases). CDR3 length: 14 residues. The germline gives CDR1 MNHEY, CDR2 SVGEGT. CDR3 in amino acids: CASRGVGGDQSQHF. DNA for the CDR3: TGTGCCAGCAGAGGAGTAGGGGGGGATCAGTCCCAGCATTTT.

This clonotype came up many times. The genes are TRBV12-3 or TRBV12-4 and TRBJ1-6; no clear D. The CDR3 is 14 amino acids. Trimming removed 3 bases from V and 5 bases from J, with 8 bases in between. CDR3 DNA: TGTGCCAGCAGTTTCTCACAGAATAATTCACCCCTCCACTTT. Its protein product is CASSFSQNNSPLHF.

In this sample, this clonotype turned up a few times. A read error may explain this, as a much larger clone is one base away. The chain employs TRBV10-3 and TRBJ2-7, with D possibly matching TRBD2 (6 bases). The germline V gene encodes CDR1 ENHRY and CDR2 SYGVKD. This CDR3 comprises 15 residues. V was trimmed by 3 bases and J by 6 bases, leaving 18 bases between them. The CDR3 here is CAISDPGRGACEQYF. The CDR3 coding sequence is TGTGCCATCAGTGATCCAGGGCGGGGAGCCTGCGAGCAGTACTTC.